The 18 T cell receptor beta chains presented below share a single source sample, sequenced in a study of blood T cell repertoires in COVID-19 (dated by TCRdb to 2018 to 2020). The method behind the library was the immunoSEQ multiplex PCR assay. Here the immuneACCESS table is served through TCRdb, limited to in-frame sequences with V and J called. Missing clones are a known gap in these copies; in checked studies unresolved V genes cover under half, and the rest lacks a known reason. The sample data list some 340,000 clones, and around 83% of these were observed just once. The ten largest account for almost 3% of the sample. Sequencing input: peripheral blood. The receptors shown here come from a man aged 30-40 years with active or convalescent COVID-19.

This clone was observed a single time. The CDR3 nucleotides read TGTGCCAGCAGTATACCGGGACAGGGCTACTACGAGCAGTACTTC. Its protein product is CASSIPGQGYYEQYF. The chain recombines TRBV28 with TRBJ2-7, with TRBD1 matching 9 bases. This CDR3 is built from 15 residues. Germline trimming cut 5 bases from V and 3 bases from J; bases unmatched to any gene: 8. Germline V lookup: CDR1 MDHEN, CDR2 SYDVKM.

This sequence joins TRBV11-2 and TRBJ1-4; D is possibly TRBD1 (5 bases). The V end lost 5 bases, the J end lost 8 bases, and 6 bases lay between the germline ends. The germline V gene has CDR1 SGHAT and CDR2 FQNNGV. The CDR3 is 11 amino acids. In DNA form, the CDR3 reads TGTGCCAGCAGCCGGGGGGAAAAACTGTTTTTT. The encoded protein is CASSRGEKLFF.

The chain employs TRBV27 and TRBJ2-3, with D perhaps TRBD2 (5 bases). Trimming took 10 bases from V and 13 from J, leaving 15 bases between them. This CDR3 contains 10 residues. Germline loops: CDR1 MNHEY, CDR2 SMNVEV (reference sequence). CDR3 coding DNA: TGTGCCATGGAGGAGTTGATGGAGTATTTT. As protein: CAMEELMEYF.

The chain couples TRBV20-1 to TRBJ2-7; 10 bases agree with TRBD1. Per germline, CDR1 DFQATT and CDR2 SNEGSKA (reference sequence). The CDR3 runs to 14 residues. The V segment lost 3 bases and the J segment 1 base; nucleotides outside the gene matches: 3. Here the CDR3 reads CSASEGQGSYEQYF. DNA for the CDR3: TGCAGTGCTAGTGAGGGACAGGGGTCCTACGAGCAGTACTTC.

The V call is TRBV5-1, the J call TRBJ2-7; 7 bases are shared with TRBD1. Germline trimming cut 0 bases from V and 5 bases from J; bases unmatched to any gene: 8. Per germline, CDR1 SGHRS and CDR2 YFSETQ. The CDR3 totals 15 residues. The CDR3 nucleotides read TGCGCCAGCAGCTTGGTCGGGACAGTCGAAAACGAGCAGTACTTC. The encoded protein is CASSLVGTVENEQYF.

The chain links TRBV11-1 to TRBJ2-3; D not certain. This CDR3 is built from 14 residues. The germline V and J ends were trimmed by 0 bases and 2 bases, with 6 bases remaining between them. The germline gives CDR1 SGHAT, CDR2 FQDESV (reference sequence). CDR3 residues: CASSLARYTDTQYF. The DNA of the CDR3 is TGTGCCAGCAGCTTAGCTCGGTACACAGATACGCAGTATTTT. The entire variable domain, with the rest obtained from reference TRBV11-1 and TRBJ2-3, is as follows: EAEVAQSPRYKITEKSQAVAFWCDPISGHATLYWYRQILGQGPELLVQFQDESVVDDSQLPKDRFSAERLKGVDSTLKIQPAELGDSAMYLCASSLARYTDTQYFGPGTRLTVL.

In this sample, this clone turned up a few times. CDR3 in amino acids: CASSLLSLDYGYTF. Here the CDR3 DNA reads TGTGCCAGCAGTTTATTGAGTTTAGACTATGGCTACACCTTC. The V call is TRBV28, the J call TRBJ1-2; D gene uncertain. Trimming stripped 1 base from V and 3 bases from J, with 9 bases between. CDR1 MDHEN and CDR2 SYDVKM come from the germline V gene. CDR3 length: 14 residues.

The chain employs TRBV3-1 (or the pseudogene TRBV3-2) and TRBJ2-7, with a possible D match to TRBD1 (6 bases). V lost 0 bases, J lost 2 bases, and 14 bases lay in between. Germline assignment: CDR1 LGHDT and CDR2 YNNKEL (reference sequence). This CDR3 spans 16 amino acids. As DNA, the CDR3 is TGTGCCAGCAGCCAAGAAGGCCAGGGGCGCCCCTACGAGCAGTACTTC. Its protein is CASSQEGQGRPYEQYF.

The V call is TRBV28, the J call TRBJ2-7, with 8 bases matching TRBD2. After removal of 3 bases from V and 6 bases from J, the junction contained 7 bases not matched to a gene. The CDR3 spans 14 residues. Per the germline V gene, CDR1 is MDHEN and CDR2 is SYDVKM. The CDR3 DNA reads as TGTGCCAGCAGTTTGCTAGCGGGCACCCTCGAGCAGTACTTC. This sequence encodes CASSLLAGTLEQYF.

CDR3 DNA sequence: TGTGAGGGGATTTGGGGCTACACCTTC. Translated, it gives CEGIWGYTF. The chain couples TRBV5-3 to TRBJ1-2; possible D gene TRBD1, 5 bases. TRBV5-3 is noted as an ORF with a role that remains uncertain. CDR3 size: 9 residues.

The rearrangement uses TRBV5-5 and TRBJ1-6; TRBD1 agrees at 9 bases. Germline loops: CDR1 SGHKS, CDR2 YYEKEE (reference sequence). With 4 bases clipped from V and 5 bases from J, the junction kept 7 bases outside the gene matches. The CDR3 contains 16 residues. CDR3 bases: TGTGCCAGCAGCATTACAGGGGGCGTCCATAATTCACCCCTCCACTTT. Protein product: CASSITGGVHNSPLHF.

CDR3 DNA sequence: TGTGCCAGCAGCCAGCCGGGACAGGGTGTTGAAAAACTGTTTTTT. Protein product: CASSQPGQGVEKLFF. The chain couples TRBV3-1 (or the pseudogene TRBV3-2) to TRBJ1-4; 9 bases match TRBD1. The CDR3 covers 15 residues. The V segment lost 3 bases and the J segment 7 bases; nucleotides outside the gene matches: 6. Germline CDR1 reads LGHDT; CDR2 reads YNNKEL (reference sequence).

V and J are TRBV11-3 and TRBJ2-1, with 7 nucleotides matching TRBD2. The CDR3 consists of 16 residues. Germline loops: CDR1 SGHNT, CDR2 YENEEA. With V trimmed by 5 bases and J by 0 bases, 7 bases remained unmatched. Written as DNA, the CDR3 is TGTGCCAGCAGCCCGGGAGGCCTGAGCTCCTACAATGAGCAGTTCTTC. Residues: CASSPGGLSSYNEQFF.

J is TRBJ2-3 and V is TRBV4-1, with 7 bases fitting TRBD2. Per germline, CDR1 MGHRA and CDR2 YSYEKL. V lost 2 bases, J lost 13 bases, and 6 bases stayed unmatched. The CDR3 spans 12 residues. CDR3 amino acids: CASSQITGGKYF. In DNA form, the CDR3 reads TGCGCCAGCAGCCAAATAACGGGGGGAAAGTATTTT.

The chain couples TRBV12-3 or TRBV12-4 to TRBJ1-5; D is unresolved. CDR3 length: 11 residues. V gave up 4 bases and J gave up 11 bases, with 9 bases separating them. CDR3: CASSSPGAQHF. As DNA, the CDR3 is TGTGCCAGCAGTTCTCCCGGGGCCCAGCATTTT.

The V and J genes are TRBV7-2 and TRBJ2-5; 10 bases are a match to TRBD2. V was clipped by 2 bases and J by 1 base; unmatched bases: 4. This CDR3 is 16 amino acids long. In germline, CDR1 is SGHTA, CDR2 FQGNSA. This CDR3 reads CASSLSVAGGQETQYF. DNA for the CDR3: TGTGCCAGCAGCTTATCGGTAGCGGGGGGCCAAGAGACCCAGTACTTC. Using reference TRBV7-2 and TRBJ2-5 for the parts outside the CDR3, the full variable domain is GAGVSQSPSNKVTEKGKDVELRCDPISGHTALYWYRQSLGQGLEFLIYFQGNSAPDKSGLPSDRFSAERTGGSVSTLTIQRTQQEDSAVYLCASSLSVAGGQETQYFGPGTRLLVL.

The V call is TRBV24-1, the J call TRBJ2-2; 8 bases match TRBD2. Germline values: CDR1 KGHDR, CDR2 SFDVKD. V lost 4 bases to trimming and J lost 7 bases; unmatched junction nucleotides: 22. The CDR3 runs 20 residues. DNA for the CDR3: TGTGCCACCAGTGACTCTCGTGGGAGGAAGCGGGAGATGTTAAGCGGGGAGCTGTTTTTT. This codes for CATSDSRGRKREMLSGELFF.

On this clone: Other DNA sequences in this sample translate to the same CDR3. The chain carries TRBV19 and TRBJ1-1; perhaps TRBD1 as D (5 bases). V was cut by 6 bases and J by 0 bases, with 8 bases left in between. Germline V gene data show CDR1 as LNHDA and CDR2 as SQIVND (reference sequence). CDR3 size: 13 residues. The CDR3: CASSMTVNTEAFF. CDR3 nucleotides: TGTGCCAGTAGCATGACAGTGAACACTGAAGCTTTCTTT. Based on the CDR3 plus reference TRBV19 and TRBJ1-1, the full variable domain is DGGITQSPKYLFRKEGQNVTLSCEQNLNHDAMYWYRQDPGQGLRLIYYSQIVNDFQKGDIAEGYSVSREKKESFPLTVTSAQKNPTAFYLCASSMTVNTEAFFGQGTRLTVV.